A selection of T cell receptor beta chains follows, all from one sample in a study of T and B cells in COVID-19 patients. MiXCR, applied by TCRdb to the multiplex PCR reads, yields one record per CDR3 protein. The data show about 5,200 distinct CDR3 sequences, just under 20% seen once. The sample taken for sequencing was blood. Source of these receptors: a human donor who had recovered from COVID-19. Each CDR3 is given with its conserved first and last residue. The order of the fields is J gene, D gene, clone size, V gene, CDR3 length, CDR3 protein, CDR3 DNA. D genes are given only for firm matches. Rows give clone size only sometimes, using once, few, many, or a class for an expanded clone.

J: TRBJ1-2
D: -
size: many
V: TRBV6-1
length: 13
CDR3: CASSERFQGGYTF
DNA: TGTGCCAGCAGTGAGCGGTTCCAAGGCGGCTACACCTTC

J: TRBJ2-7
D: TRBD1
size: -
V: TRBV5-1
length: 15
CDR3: CASSPGGTGLYEQYF
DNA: TGCGCCAGCAGCCCCGGGGGGACAGGGCTCTACGAGCAGTACTTC

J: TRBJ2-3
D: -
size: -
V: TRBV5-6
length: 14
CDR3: CASSRGAAGDTQYF
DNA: TGTGCCAGCAGCCGGGGGGCGGCAGGAGATACGCAGTATTTT

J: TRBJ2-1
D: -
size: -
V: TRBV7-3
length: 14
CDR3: CASSLRLAYNEQFF
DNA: TGTGCCAGCAGCTTGCGACTAGCCTACAATGAGCAGTTCTTC

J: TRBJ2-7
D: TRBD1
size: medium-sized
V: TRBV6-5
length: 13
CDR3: CASSVNRGYEQYF
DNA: TGTGCCAGCAGTGTTAACAGGGGCTACGAGCAGTACTTC

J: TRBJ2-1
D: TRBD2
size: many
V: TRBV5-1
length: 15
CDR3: CASETGLAGVLEQFF
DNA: TGCGCCAGCGAAACGGGACTAGCGGGAGTGCTTGAGCAGTTCTTC

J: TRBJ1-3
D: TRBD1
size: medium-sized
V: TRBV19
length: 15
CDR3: CASSIRDSSGNTIYF
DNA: TGTGCCAGTAGTATACGGGACAGCTCTGGAAACACCATATATTTT

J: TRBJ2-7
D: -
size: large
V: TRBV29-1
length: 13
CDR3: CSVEGQEPYEQYF
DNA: TGCAGCGTTGAAGGGCAGGAACCCTACGAGCAGTACTTC

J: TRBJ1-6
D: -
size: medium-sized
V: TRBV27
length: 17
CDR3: CASSLWVRDRSNSPLHF
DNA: TGTGCCAGCAGTTTATGGGTCCGAGACAGATCAAATTCACCCCTCCACTTT

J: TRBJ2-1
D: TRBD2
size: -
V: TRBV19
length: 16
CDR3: CASSTRLAGVSNEQFF
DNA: TGTGCCAGTAGTACCCGACTAGCGGGAGTGAGTAATGAGCAGTTCTTC

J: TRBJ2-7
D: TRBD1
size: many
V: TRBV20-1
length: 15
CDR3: CSARDVDRVFYEQYF
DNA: TGCAGTGCTAGAGATGTGGACAGGGTCTTCTACGAGCAGTACTTC

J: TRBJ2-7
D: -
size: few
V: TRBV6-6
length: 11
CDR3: CASSHHYEQYF
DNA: TGTGCCAGCAGTCATCACTACGAGCAGTACTTC

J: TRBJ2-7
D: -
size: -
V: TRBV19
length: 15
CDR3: CASRNTGGETYEQYF
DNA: TGTGCCAGTAGGAACACAGGGGGGGAGACCTACGAGCAGTACTTC

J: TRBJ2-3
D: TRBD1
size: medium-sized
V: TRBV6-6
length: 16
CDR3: CASSYSISQGADTQYF
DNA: TGTGCCAGCAGTTACTCGATTTCCCAGGGGGCAGATACGCAGTATTTT

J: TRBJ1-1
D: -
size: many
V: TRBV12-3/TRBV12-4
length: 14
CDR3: CASSGDTRNTEAFF
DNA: TGTGCCAGCAGTGGGGACACCAGGAACACTGAAGCTTTCTTT

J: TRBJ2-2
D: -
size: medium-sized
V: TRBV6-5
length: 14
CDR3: CASSYRENTGELFF
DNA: TGTGCCAGCAGTTACAGGGAAAACACCGGGGAGCTGTTTTTT

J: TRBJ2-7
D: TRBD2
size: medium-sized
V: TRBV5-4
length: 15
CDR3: CASSSRGGAVYEQYF
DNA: TGTGCCAGCAGCTCTCGCGGGGGGGCAGTATACGAGCAGTACTTC

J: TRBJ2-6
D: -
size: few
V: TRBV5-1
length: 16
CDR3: CASTTSGGQGANVLTF
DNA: TGCGCCAGCACGACGAGTGGGGGGCAAGGGGCCAACGTCCTGACTTTC

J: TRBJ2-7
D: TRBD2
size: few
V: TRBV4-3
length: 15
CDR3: CASSQAGVSSYEQYF
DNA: TGCGCCAGCAGCCAGGCGGGGGTGAGCTCCTACGAGCAGTACTTC

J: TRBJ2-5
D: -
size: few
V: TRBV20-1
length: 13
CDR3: CSAPRLRQETQYF
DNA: TGCAGTGCCCCTCGACTTCGCCAAGAGACCCAGTACTTC

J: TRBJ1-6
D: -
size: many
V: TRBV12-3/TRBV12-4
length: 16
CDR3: CASSPGQSSYNSPLHF
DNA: TGTGCCAGCAGTCCTGGACAGAGCTCCTATAATTCACCCCTCCACTTT

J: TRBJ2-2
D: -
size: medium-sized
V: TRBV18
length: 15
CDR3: CASSPRQPNTGELFF
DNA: TGTGCCAGCTCACCAAGGCAGCCGAACACCGGGGAGCTGTTTTTT

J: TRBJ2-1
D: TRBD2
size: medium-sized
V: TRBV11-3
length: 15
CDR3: CASSLAGLAGNEQFF
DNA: TGTGCCAGCAGCTTAGCGGGACTAGCGGGCAATGAGCAGTTCTTC

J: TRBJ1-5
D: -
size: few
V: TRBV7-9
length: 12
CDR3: CASSLSNQPQHF
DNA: TGTGCCAGCAGCTTAAGCAATCAGCCCCAGCATTTT

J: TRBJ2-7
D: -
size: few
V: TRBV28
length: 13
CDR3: CASKREPAYEQYF
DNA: TGTGCCAGCAAGAGGGAACCTGCCTACGAGCAGTACTTC

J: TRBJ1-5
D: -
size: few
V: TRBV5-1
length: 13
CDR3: CASSLAPNQPQHF
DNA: TGCGCCAGCAGCTTGGCCCCCAATCAGCCCCAGCATTTT

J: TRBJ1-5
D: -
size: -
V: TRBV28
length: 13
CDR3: CASSQYSNQPQHF
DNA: TGTGCCAGCAGTCAATATAGCAATCAGCCCCAGCATTTT

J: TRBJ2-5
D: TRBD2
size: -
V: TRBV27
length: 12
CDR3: CASSVGGETQYF
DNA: TGTGCCAGCAGCGTCGGGGGGGAGACCCAGTACTTC

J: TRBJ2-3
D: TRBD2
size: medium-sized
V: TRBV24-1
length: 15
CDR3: CATSASGLPPDTQYF
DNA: TGTGCCACCAGTGCTTCGGGACTACCACCAGATACGCAGTATTTT

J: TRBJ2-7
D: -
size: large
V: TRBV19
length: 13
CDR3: CASSIDPGNEQYF
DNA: TGTGCCAGTAGTATAGATCCGGGTAACGAGCAGTACTTC

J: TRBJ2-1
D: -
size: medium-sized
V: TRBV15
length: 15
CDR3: CATSRARVSYNEQFF
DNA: TGTGCCACCAGCAGAGCCAGGGTTAGCTACAATGAGCAGTTCTTC

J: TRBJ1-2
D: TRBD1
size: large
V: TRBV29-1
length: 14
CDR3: CSVEGQEQGYGYTF
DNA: TGCAGCGTGGAAGGACAGGAGCAAGGGTATGGCTACACCTTC

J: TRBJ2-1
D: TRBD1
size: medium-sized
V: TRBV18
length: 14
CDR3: CASFWDRDTNEQFF
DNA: TGTGCCAGCTTTTGGGACAGGGATACCAATGAGCAGTTCTTC

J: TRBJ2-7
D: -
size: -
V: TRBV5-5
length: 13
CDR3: CASTLDSSYEQYF
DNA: TGTGCCAGCACCTTGGACAGCTCCTACGAGCAGTACTTC

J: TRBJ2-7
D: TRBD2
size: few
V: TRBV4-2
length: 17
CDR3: CASSYGLAGSYSSEQYF
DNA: TGTGCCAGCAGCTACGGACTAGCGGGGTCCTACTCCAGCGAGCAGTACTTC

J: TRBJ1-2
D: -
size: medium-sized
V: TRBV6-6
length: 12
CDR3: CASSLGGRGYTF
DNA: TGTGCCAGCAGTCTCGGGGGAAGAGGCTACACCTTC

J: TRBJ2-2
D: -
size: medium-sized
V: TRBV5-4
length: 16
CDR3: CASSWGGAIETGELFF
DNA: TGTGCCAGCAGCTGGGGGGGGGCGATAGAGACCGGGGAGCTGTTTTTT

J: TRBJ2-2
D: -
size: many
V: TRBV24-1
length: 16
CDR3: CATSDLKGANTGELFF
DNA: TGTGCCACCAGTGATTTAAAGGGGGCGAACACCGGGGAGCTGTTTTTT

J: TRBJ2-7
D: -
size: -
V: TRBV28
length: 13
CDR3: CASSFSSLGGQYF
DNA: TGTGCCAGCAGCTTCTCATCCTTGGGGGGGCAGTACTTC

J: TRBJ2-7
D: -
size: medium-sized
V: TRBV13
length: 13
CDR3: CASSFGIVSEQYF
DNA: TGTGCCAGCAGCTTCGGAATAGTTTCCGAGCAGTACTTC

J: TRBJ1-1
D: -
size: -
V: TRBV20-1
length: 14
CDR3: CSADGGGLNTEAFF
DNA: TGCAGTGCTGATGGGGGGGGTTTGAACACTGAAGCTTTCTTT

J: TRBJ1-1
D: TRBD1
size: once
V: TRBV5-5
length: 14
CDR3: CASSSRGGNTEAFF
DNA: TGTGCCAGCAGCTCCAGGGGGGGGAACACTGAAGCTTTCTTT

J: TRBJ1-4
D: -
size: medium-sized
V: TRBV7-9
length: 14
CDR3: CASSLRQLNEKLFF
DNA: TGTGCCAGCAGCTTAAGGCAGCTTAATGAAAAACTGTTTTTT